Here is one TCR beta chain with its context. No antigen is known for it. These data are taken from a study of cytomegalovirus exposure and HLA in healthy donors. Overall study findings and caveats: Cytomegalovirus-associated status was assigned to about 170 TCR beta chains. There were some public TCRs occurring in many donors, but most TCR sequences were rare. Among the CMV-associated chains, three were confirmed in vitro as specific for CMV antigens. That first-cohort TCR clusters tended to co-occur in the roughly 110 validation repertoires was found in a later analysis.

Sequencing used immunoSEQ multiplex PCR; TCRdb keeps in-frame clones, though not all of them. The sample lists just under 75,000 clones; approximately 94% were seen once. Germline trimming cut 5 bases from V and 5 bases from J; bases unmatched to any gene: 9. Germline V gene lookup returns CDR1 SEHNR and CDR2 FQNEAQ (reference sequence). The CDR3 is 16 amino acids. This TCR was recovered from a woman younger than 35 in good health and CMV-seropositive. Sequencing was done on a sample of PBMCs. This chain links TRBV7-9 with TRBJ1-6; 7 positions match TRBD1. CDR3 region: CASSKSAGQNNSPLHF. CDR3 nucleotides: TGTGCCAGCAGCAAAAGCGCGGGACAGAATAATTCACCCCTCCACTTT.